The clone carrying this T cell receptor beta chain was picked up many times. Its target is not known. The data belong to a study of blood T cells in healthy people across ages. Study outcomes and limitations: Higher diversity, along with more naive CD4+ cells, distinguished long-lived donors from aged donors.

Germline values: CDR1 LGHNA, CDR2 YSLEER. The CDR3 has 14 residues. Trimming cost V 3 bases and J 2 bases; bases outside gene matches: 3. The use of a sample-barcoded 5' primer and a J-beta primer mix characterized a second PCR of about 6 to 11 cycles. TCRdb re-analysed the 5' RACE reads in MiXCR, keeping a single row per CDR3 protein. The data hold under 850,000 distinct CDR3 sequences, with 35% to 40% observed a single time. Caucasian, healthy and from Russia, the donors were aged between about 6 and 100. Each donor gave 9.5 to 10 milliliters of peripheral blood. The sequencing sample was made of blood. This receptor was obtained from a man aged 18 to 29 in good health. This chain uses TRBV4-3 with TRBJ1-2; 7 nucleotides agree with TRBD1. The CDR3 is CASSQQQGNYGYTF. The CDR3 bases are TGCGCCAGCAGCCAGCAACAGGGGAACTATGGCTACACCTTC.